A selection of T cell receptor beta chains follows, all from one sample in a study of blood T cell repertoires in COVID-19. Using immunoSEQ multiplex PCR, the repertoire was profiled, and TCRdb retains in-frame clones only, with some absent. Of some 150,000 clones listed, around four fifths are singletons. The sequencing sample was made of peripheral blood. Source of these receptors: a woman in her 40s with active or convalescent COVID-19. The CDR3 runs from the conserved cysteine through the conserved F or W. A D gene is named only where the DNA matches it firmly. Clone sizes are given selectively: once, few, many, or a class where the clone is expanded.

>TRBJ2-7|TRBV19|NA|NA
CASSIAPRQRYPPYEQYF
TGTGCCAGTAGTATAGCGCCCCGACAGCGTTACCCACCCTACGAGCAGTACTTC
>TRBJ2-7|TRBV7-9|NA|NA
CASSLNPGSEQYF
TGTGCCAGCAGCTTAAATCCGGGAAGCGAGCAGTACTTC
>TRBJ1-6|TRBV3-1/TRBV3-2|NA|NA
CASGHAGDNSPLHF
TGTGCCAGCGGACATGCGGGAGATAATTCACCCCTCCACTTT
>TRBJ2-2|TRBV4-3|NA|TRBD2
CASSQEGGRAHTGELFF
TGCGCCAGCAGCCAAGAGGGCGGGAGGGCCCACACCGGGGAGCTGTTTTTT
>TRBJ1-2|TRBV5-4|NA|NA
CASSPDTWGYTF
TGTGCCAGCAGCCCGGACACTTGGGGCTACACCTTC
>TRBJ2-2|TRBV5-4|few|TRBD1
CASTLRQGNTGELFF
TGTGCCAGCACGCTTAGACAGGGGAACACCGGGGAGCTGTTTTTT
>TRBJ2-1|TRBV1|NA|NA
CTSSHTGTGYIWFF
TGCACCAGCAGCCACACCGGGACAGGGTATATTTGGTTCTTC
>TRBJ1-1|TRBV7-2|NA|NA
CASSLGGDTEAFF
TGTGCCAGCAGCTTAGGGGGAGACACTGAAGCTTTCTTT
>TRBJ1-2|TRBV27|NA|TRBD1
CASSLSQGARGYTF
TGTGCCAGCAGTTTATCCCAGGGGGCCCGGGGCTACACCTTC
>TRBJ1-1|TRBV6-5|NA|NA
CASSYSAPENTEAFF
TGTGCCAGCAGTTACTCAGCCCCCGAGAACACTGAAGCTTTCTTT
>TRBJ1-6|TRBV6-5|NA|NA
CASSYQQGLGSPLHF
TGTGCCAGCAGTTACCAACAGGGTCTGGGTTCACCCCTCCACTTT
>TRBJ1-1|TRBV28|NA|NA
CASSLAGPNTEAFF
TGTGCCAGCAGTTTAGCAGGTCCGAACACTGAAGCTTTCTTT
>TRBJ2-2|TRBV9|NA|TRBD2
CASSVAASGRRTGELFF
TGTGCCAGCAGCGTAGCGGCTAGCGGGAGGAGGACCGGGGAGCTGTTTTTT
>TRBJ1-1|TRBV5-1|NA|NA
CASSLEGGVSTEAFF
TGCGCCAGCAGCTTGGAGGGAGGCGTGAGCACTGAAGCTTTCTTT
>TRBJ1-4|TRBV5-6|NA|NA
CASSLPGGAREKLFF
TGTGCCAGCAGCTTGCCAGGAGGGGCGAGAGAAAAACTGTTTTTT
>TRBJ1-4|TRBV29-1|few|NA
CSVEAHTGSGEEKLFF
TGCAGCGTTGAAGCCCACACAGGCTCGGGGGAAGAAAAACTGTTTTTT
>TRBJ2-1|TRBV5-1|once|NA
CASSQSGTYNEQFF
TGCGCCAGCAGCCAGTCCGGGACATACAATGAGCAGTTCTTC
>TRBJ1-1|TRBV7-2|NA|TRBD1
CASSARTGGIAFF
TGTGCCAGCAGCGCAAGGACAGGGGGGATAGCTTTCTTT
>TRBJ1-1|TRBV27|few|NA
CASSPLFPPRLNSEAFF
TGTGCCAGCAGTCCCCTTTTCCCCCCTAGACTAAACTCTGAAGCTTTCTTT
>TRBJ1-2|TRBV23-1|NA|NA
CASSQADIPKGSNGYTF
TGCGCCAGCAGTCAAGCGGACATCCCAAAGGGCTCAAATGGCTACACCTTC
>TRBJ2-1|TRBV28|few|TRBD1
CATLGGSKSYNEQFF
TGTGCCACCTTAGGGGGCTCAAAGTCCTACAATGAGCAGTTCTTC
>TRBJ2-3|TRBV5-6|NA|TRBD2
CASSSPSGTTDTQYF
TGTGCCAGCAGCTCCCCTAGCGGGACCACAGATACGCAGTATTTT
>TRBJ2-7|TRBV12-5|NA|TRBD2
CASGPRTSGVSYEQYF
TGTGCTAGTGGTCCAAGGACTAGCGGCGTTTCCTACGAGCAGTACTTC
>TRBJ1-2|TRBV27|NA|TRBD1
CASSPGTGGVGYGYTF
TGTGCCAGCAGTCCCGGGACAGGGGGCGTTGGCTATGGCTACACCTTC
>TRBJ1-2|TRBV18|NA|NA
CASSPKQGYGYTF
TGTGCCAGCTCTCCGAAGCAGGGCTATGGCTACACCTTC
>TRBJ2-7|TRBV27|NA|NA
CASSNRLSYEQYF
TGTGCCAGCAGCAACAGGCTATCCTACGAGCAGTACTTC
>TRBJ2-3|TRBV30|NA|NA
CAWSRGTFTDTQYF
TGTGCCTGGAGTAGGGGGACCTTCACAGATACGCAGTATTTT
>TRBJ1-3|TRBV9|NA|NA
CASSVQALGNTIYF
TGTGCCAGCAGCGTCCAAGCCCTCGGAAACACCATATATTTT
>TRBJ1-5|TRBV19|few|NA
CASRASNQPQHF
TGTGCCAGTAGGGCCAGCAATCAGCCCCAGCATTTT
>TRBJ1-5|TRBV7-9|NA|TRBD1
CASRGQGNQPQHF
TGTGCCAGCAGGGGACAGGGCAATCAGCCCCAGCATTTT
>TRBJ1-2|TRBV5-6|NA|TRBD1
CASSLKGAGAYGYTF
TGTGCCAGCAGCTTGAAGGGGGCAGGAGCCTATGGCTACACCTTC
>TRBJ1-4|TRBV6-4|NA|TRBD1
CASRLKGVGQGYEKLFF
TGTGCCAGCAGGCTAAAAGGGGTAGGACAGGGGTACGAAAAACTGTTTTTT
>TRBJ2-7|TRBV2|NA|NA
CASSEARYEQYF
TGTGCCAGCAGTGAAGCGAGGTACGAGCAGTACTTC
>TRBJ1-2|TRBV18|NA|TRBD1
CASSPGQDRGYTF
TGTGCCAGCTCACCTGGACAGGACCGGGGCTACACCTTC
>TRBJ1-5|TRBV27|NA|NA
CASRGAGSYQPQHF
TGTGCCAGCAGAGGGGCAGGGTCGTATCAGCCCCAGCATTTT
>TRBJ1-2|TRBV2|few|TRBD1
CASSEGTGFGYGYTF
TGTGCCAGCAGTGAGGGGACAGGGTTTGGCTATGGCTACACCTTC
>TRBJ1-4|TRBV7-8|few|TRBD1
CASSLATGTVTEKLFF
TGTGCCAGCAGCTTAGCGACGGGGACAGTAACCGAAAAACTGTTTTTT
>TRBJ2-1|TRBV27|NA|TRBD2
CASSSGAGGPHNEQFF
TGTGCCAGCAGTTCGGGAGCGGGAGGGCCCCACAATGAGCAGTTCTTC
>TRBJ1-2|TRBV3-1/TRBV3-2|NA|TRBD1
CASSLTGAVGYTF
TGTGCCAGCAGTCTCACAGGGGCAGTTGGCTACACCTTC
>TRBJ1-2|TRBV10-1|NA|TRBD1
CASSEWRQGPPLRGYTF
TGCGCCAGCAGTGAGTGGCGACAGGGGCCACCTCTACGTGGCTACACCTTC
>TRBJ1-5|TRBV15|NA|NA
CATSSRSNSNQPQHF
TGTGCCACCAGCAGCAGGTCTAATAGCAATCAGCCCCAGCATTTT
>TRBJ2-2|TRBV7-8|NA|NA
CASSTRTGNTGELFF
TGTGCCAGCAGCACACGTACAGGGAACACCGGGGAGCTGTTTTTT
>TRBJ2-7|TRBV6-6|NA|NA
CASSRPAPGDQLRGYEQYF
TGTGCCAGCAGTCGCCCCGCGCCAGGGGATCAATTGAGGGGCTACGAGCAGTACTTC
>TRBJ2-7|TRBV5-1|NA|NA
CASKMGSGLYEQYF
TGCGCCAGCAAAATGGGTTCAGGACTCTACGAGCAGTACTTC
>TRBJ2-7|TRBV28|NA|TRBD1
CASSGPGQGFYEQYF
TGTGCCAGCAGTGGGCCGGGACAGGGCTTCTACGAGCAGTACTTC
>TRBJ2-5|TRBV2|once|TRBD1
CASTRTGPGPLPETQYF
TGTGCCAGCACTCGGACAGGCCCGGGACCCCTTCCAGAGACCCAGTACTTC
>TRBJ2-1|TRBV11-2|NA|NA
CASSPRADRSYNEQFF
TGTGCCAGCAGCCCCCGCGCGGATAGAAGCTACAATGAGCAGTTCTTC
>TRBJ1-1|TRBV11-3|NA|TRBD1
CASSLGQGREAFF
TGTGCCAGCAGCTTAGGACAGGGACGGGAAGCTTTCTTT
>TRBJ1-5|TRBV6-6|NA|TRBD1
CASSFGTGNQPQHF
TGTGCCAGCAGCTTTGGGACAGGCAATCAGCCCCAGCATTTT
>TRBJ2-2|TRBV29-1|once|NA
CSGQQASNTGELFF
TGCAGCGGCCAACAGGCCTCGAACACCGGGGAGCTGTTTTTT
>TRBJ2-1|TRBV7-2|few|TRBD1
CASSRDRWYNEQFF
TGTGCCAGCAGCCGGGACAGGTGGTACAATGAGCAGTTCTTC
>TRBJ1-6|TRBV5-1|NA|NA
CASSLGDTNSPLHF
TGCGCCAGCAGCCTAGGGGACACAAATTCACCCCTCCACTTT
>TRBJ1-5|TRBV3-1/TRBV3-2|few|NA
CASSQDRNQPQHF
TGTGCCAGCAGCCAAGATCGTAATCAGCCCCAGCATTTT
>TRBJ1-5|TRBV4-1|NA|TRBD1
CASSPGDRGRSNQPQHF
TGCGCCAGCAGCCCCGGGGACAGGGGACGGAGCAATCAGCCCCAGCATTTT
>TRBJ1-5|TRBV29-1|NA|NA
CSVLDNNQPQHF
TGCAGCGTTCTGGACAACAATCAGCCCCAGCATTTT
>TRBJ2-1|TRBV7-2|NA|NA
CASSLVTGGRSSYNEQFF
TGTGCCAGCAGCTTAGTAACTGGGGGCAGAAGCTCCTACAATGAGCAGTTCTTC
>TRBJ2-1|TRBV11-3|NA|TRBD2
CASSRTSGGVGEQFF
TGTGCCAGCAGCCGGACTAGCGGGGGGGTAGGTGAGCAGTTCTTC
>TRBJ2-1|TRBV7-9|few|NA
CASSPTGSQLIYNEQFF
TGTGCCAGCAGCCCGACAGGATCCCAGCTAATCTACAATGAGCAGTTCTTC
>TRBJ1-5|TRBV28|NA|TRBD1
CAGGTDSNQPQHF
TGTGCCGGGGGGACAGATAGCAATCAGCCCCAGCATTTT
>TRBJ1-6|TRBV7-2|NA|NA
CASTPWEDSSPLHF
TGTGCCAGCACTCCCTGGGAGGATTCATCACCCCTCCACTTT